The 16 T cell receptor beta chains reported below all come from one sample, sequenced in a study of T cell responses to AZD1222 COVID-19 vaccine. Only in-frame clones appear in the TCRdb table, and some are missing; sequencing was by immunoSEQ multiplex PCR. Here the sample spans 110,000 or so clones, about 86% being singletons. Source: peripheral blood, taken 28 days after the second AZD1222 dose. The origin of the receptors is an adult who received the AZD1222 COVID-19 vaccine.

The V call is TRBV27, the J call TRBJ2-7; D gene ambiguous. The germline V gene has CDR1 MNHEY and CDR2 SMNVEV (reference sequence). CDR3 length: 14 residues. Trimming shortened V by 7 bases and J by 5 bases, and 18 bases separated the two germline ends. CDR3 sequence reads: CASTPLGYSDEQYF. In nucleotides, the CDR3 is TGTGCCAGCACCCCCCTCGGGTATTCCGACGAGCAGTACTTC.

CDR3 bases: TGTGCCACCAGTGATCCCCGGGCCGGGAATCAGCCCCAGCATTTT. Its translation is CATSDPRAGNQPQHF. V gene TRBV24-1 combines with J gene TRBJ1-5; no clear D gene. V lost 3 bases, J lost 4 bases, and 12 bases lay in between. CDR1 is KGHDR, CDR2 SFDVKD, per germline. This CDR3 spans 15 amino acids.

CDR3 protein: CASSLSGGANYGYTF. For the CDR3, the DNA is TGTGCCAGCAGTTTATCAGGAGGAGCTAACTATGGCTACACCTTC. The rearrangement links TRBV27 to TRBJ1-2; no firm D call. Deletions cut 0 bases from V and 0 bases from J, with 8 bases between. CDR1 is MNHEY and CDR2 is SMNVEV in the germline V gene (reference sequence). CDR3 length equals 15 residues.

The genes are TRBV10-3 and TRBJ1-1; 7 nucleotides match TRBD1. V lost 4 bases, J lost 3 bases, and 5 bases stayed unmatched. There are 14 residues in the CDR3. Germline loops: CDR1 ENHRY, CDR2 SYGVKD. CDR3 residues: CAISVQGGDTEAFF. The DNA for the CDR3 is TGTGCCATCAGTGTTCAGGGGGGGGACACTGAAGCTTTCTTT.

The V call is TRBV29-1, the J call TRBJ1-2; perhaps TRBD1 as D (6 bases). The CDR3 runs 14 residues. Germline loops: CDR1 SQVTM, CDR2 ANQGSEA. V gave up 3 bases and J gave up 5 bases, with 16 bases separating them. Here the CDR3 DNA reads TGCAGCGTTGATGGGGCAGGGGCGGGGTATGGCTACACCTTC. Its protein product is CSVDGAGAGYGYTF. The variable domain in full, with the rest retrieved from reference TRBV29-1 and TRBJ1-2, is SAVISQKPSRDICQRGTSLTIQCQVDSQVTMMFWYRQQPGQSLTLIATANQGSEATYESGFVIDKFPISRPNLTFSTLTVSNMSPEDSSIYLCSVDGAGAGYGYTFGSGTRLTVV.

The chain couples TRBV10-3 to TRBJ2-7; 14 bases match TRBD2. This CDR3 has 17 residues. The germline V gene has CDR1 ENHRY and CDR2 SYGVKD. The J segment lost 2 bases and the V segment lost 6 bases, leaving 9 bases of the junction unmatched. CDR3 region: CAIRPGLAGAETYEQYF. CDR3 sequence (DNA): TGTGCCATCAGACCGGGACTAGCGGGGGCTGAGACCTACGAGCAGTACTTC.

The chain links TRBV18 to TRBJ1-3; tentative D call: TRBD1 (5 bases). With 5 bases removed from V and 0 bases from J, the gap between germline ends came to 11 bases. Germline V gene sequence: CDR1 KGHSH, CDR2 LQKENI. This CDR3 comprises 15 residues. CDR3 sequence (DNA): TGTGCCAGCTCAAGCGGGACTAACTCTGGAAACACCATATATTTT. Amino acids: CASSSGTNSGNTIYF.

This clone has only a few counts. This sequence joins TRBV2 and TRBJ2-1, with D perhaps matching TRBD2 (6 bases). Between the trimmed V and J ends, which lost 2 bases and 3 bases, there was a span of 11 bases. Germline V gives CDR1 SNHLY, CDR2 FYNNEI. The CDR3 runs to 15 residues. The CDR3 DNA is TGTGCCAGCAGTGAAAGGGACTCGATCTACAATGAGCAGTTCTTC. This translates into CASSERDSIYNEQFF. Full variable domain (rest looked up from reference TRBV2 and TRBJ2-1): EPEVTQTPSHQVTQMGQEVILRCVPISNHLYFYWYRQILGQKVEFLVSFYNNEISEKSEIFDDQFSVERPDGSNFTLKIRSTKLEDSAMYFCASSERDSIYNEQFFGPGTRLTVL.

This clone was recorded a few times. The chain links TRBV6-5 to TRBJ1-5; no reliable D call. The CDR3 spans 13 residues. Germline V gene data show CDR1 as MNHEY and CDR2 as SVGAGI. The V end was cut by 6 bases, the J end by 1 base, with 7 bases between. For the CDR3, the DNA is TGTGCCAGCAGGTCAGAGAGCAATCAGCCCCAGCATTTT. This encodes CASRSESNQPQHF.

V usage is TRBV6-1 and J usage is TRBJ2-4; 7 bases map to TRBD1. The CDR3 is made up of 21 amino acids. V dropped 1 base and J dropped 0; count of bases not matched to a gene: 18. Germline loops: CDR1 MNHNS, CDR2 SASEGT. The CDR3 region has the DNA TGTGCCAGCAGTGAAGGACGAGACAGGGTCTCGGGCAGCTTAGCCAAAAACATTCAGTACTTC. Protein product: CASSEGRDRVSGSLAKNIQYF.

The DNA of the CDR3 is TGTGCCAGCTCCTCCTTTCGGCCTGACACTGAAGCTTTCTTT. Residues: CASSSFRPDTEAFF. The chain recombines TRBV18 with TRBJ1-1; unclear D gene. Germline V gene data show CDR1 as KGHSH and CDR2 as LQKENI. The CDR3 contains 14 residues. V shed 6 bases and J shed 3 bases, with 14 bases lying between them.

The V and J genes are TRBV5-4 and TRBJ2-3; D may be TRBD1 (6 bases). This CDR3 comprises 15 residues. CDR1 and CDR2 from the germline V gene are SGHNT and YYREEE (reference sequence). V was trimmed by 3 bases and J by 6 bases, leaving 17 bases between them. Here the CDR3 reads CASSWGRGVADTQYF. The CDR3 nucleotides are TGTGCCAGCAGCTGGGGCAGGGGTGTCGCGGATACGCAGTATTTT.

V gene TRBV18 combines with J gene TRBJ2-1; a weak D match, TRBD1 (5 bases). Trimming took off 4 bases at V and 11 bases at J, with 12 bases between the two ends. The CDR3 runs to 12 residues. Germline CDR1 KGHSH, CDR2 LQKENI. Written as DNA, the CDR3 is TGTGCCAGCTCACGCTTTGCAGGGAAGCAGTTCTTC. This encodes CASSRFAGKQFF.

The rearrangement links TRBV7-9 to TRBJ1-2; no definite D call. The CDR3 is made up of 13 amino acids. The ends were cut back, 0 bases at V and 4 bases at J, with 6 bases in the middle. Germline assignment: CDR1 SEHNR and CDR2 FQNEAQ (reference sequence). This chain's CDR3 is CASSLASPYGYTF. The CDR3 DNA reads as TGTGCCAGCAGCTTAGCGTCTCCCTATGGCTACACCTTC.

V and J are TRBV24-1 and TRBJ1-2; D is possibly TRBD1 (6 bases). V lost 9 bases to trimming and J lost 8 bases, with 18 bases between them. The length of the CDR3 is 13 residues. Per the germline V gene, CDR1 is KGHDR and CDR2 is SFDVKD. In DNA, the CDR3 is TGTGCCACCGACCAGGCGGGGGCGGGGGGCTACACCTTC. Its translation is CATDQAGAGGYTF.

CDR3 sequence: CASSSRGPYNEQFF. For the CDR3, the DNA is TGTGCCAGCAGCTCCCGGGGGCCCTACAATGAGCAGTTCTTC. J is TRBJ2-1 and V is TRBV7-3, with D perhaps TRBD1 or TRBD2 (6 bases each). Germline CDR1 SGHTA, CDR2 FQGTGA. V lost 4 bases to trimming and J lost 2 bases, with 9 bases between them. The CDR3 length is 14 residues.